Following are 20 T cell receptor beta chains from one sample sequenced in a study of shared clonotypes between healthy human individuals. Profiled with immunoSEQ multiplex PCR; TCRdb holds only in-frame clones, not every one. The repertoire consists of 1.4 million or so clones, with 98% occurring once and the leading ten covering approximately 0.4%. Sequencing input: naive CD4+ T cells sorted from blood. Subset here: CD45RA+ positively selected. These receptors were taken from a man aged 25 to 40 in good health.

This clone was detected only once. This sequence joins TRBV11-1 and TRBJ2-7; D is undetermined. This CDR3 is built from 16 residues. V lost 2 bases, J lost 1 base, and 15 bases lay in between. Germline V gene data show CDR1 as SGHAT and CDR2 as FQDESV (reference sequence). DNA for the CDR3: TGTGCCAGCAGCTTAAGCAGACTGGATAGGTCCTACGAGCAGTACTTC. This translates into CASSLSRLDRSYEQYF.

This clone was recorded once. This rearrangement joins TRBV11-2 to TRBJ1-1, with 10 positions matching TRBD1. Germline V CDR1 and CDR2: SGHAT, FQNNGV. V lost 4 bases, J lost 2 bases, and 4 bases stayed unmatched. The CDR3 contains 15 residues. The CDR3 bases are TGTGCCAGCAGCTGGACAGGGGGTGCCAACACTGAAGCTTTCTTT. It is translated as CASSWTGGANTEAFF.

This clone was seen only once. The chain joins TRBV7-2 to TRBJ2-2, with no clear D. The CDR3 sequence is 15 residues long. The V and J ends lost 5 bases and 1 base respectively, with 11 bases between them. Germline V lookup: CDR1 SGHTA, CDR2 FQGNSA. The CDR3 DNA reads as TGTGCCAGCAGCCGAGACTTCGTGAACACCGGGGAGCTGTTTTTT. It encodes CASSRDFVNTGELFF.

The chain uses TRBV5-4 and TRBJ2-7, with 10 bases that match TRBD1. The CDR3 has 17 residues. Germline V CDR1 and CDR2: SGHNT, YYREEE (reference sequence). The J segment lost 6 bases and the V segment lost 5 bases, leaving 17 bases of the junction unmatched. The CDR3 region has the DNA TGTGCCAGCAGTCCACAGGACAGGGGGTCGCGGGTAGGCGAGCAGTACTTC. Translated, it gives CASSPQDRGSRVGEQYF.

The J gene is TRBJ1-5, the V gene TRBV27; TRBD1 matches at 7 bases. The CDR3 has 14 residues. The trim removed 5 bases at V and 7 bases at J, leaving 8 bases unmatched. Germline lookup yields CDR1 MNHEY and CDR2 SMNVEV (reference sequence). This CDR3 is CASSPGGGRQPQHF. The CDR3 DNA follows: TGTGCCAGCAGTCCAGGGGGTGGTCGACAGCCCCAGCATTTT.

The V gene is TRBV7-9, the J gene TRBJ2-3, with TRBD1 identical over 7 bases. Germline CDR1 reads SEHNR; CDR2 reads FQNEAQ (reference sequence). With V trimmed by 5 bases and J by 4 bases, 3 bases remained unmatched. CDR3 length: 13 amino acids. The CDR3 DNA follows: TGTGCCAGCAGCCACAGGGGTTCAGATACGCAGTATTTT. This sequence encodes CASSHRGSDTQYF. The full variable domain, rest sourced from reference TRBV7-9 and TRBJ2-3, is DTGVSQNPRHKITKRGQNVTFRCDPISEHNRLYWYRQTLGQGPEFLTYFQNEAQLEKSRLLSDRFSAERPKGSFSTLEIQRTEQGDSAMYLCASSHRGSDTQYFGPGTRLTVL.

CDR3 in amino acids: CASSLKGVAGTGTDTQYF. The DNA of the CDR3 is TGTGCCAGCAGCTTAAAGGGGGTAGCGGGTACCGGCACAGATACGCAGTATTTT. The rearrangement links TRBV7-9 to TRBJ2-3; D is perhaps TRBD2 (7 bases). Germline loops: CDR1 SEHNR, CDR2 FQNEAQ (reference sequence). Trimming removed 2 bases from V and 1 base from J, with 19 bases in between. The CDR3 has 18 residues.

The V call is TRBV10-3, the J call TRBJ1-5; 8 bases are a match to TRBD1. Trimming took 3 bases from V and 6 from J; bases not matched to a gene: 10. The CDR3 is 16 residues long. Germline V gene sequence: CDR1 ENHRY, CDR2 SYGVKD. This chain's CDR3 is CAISDHADRVIQPQHF. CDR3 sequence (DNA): TGTGCCATCAGTGACCACGCGGACAGGGTCATTCAGCCCCAGCATTTT.

CDR3 nucleotides: TGTGCCAGCAGGGCCCAGGGGACAGGGGAAGCTTTCTTT. Translating it yields CASRAQGTGEAFF. The rearrangement links TRBV2 to TRBJ1-1; 9 nucleotides align to TRBD1. The CDR3 is made up of 13 amino acids. The germline gives CDR1 SNHLY, CDR2 FYNNEI. The V and J ends lost 6 bases and 8 bases, in that order; junction bases with no gene match: 7.

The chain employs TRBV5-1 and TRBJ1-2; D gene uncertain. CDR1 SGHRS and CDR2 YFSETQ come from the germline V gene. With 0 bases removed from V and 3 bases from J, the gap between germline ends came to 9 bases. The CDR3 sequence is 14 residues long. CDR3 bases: TGCGCCAGCAGCTTGGAGGGCGGATACTATGGCTACACCTTC. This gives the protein CASSLEGGYYGYTF.

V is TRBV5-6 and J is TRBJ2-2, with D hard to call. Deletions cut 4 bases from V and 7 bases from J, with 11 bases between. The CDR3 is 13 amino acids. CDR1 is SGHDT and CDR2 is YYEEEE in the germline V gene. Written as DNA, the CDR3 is TGTGCCAGCAGCCCCCTTTGGTTCGGGGAGCTGTTTTTT. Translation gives CASSPLWFGELFF. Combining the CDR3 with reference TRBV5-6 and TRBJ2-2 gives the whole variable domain DAGVTQSPTHLIKTRGQQVTLRCSPKSGHDTVSWYQQALGQGPQFIFQYYEEEERQRGNFPDRFSGHQFPNYSSELNVNALLLGDSALYLCASSPLWFGELFFGEGSRLTVL.

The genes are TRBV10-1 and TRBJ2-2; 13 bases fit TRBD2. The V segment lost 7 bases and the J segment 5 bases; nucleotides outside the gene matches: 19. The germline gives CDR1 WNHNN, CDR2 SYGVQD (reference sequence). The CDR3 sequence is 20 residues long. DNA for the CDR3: TGCGCCAGCAATCGTCCAGCGGGACTAGCGGGATTATTGGGAACCGGGGAGCTGTTTTTT. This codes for CASNRPAGLAGLLGTGELFF.

The CDR3 loop is CASRPMAIAGGPSEYEQYF. CDR3 DNA: TGTGCCAGCAGACCCATGGCGATAGCGGGAGGACCGTCTGAGTACGAGCAGTACTTC. This chain links TRBV27 with TRBJ2-7, with 10 bases that match TRBD2. J lost 4 bases, V lost 6 bases, and 21 bases had no gene match. Germline CDR1 MNHEY, CDR2 SMNVEV (reference sequence). This CDR3 spans 19 amino acids.

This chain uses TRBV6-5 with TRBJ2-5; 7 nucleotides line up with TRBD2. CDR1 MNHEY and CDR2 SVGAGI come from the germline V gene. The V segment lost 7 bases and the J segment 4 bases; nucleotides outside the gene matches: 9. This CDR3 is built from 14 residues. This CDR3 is CASTPSGLSETQYF. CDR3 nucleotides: TGTGCCAGCACTCCTAGCGGTTTGTCAGAGACCCAGTACTTC.

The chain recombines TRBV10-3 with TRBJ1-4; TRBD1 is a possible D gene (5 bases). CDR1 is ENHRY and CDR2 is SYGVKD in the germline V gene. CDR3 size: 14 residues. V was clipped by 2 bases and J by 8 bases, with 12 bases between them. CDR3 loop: CAISETGGGEKLFF. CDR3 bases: TGTGCCATCAGTGAGACAGGAGGAGGCGAAAAACTGTTTTTT.

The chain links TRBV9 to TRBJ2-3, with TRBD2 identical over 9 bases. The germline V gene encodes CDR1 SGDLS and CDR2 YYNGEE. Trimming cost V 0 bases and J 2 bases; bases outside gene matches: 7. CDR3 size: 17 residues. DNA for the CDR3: TGTGCCAGCAGCGTAGCGTTAGCGGGAGCCCCCACAGATACGCAGTATTTT. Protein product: CASSVALAGAPTDTQYF.

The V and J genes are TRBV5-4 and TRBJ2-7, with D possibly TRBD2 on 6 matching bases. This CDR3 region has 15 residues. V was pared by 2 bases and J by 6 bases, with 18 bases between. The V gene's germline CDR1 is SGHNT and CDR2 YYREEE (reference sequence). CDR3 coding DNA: TGTGCCAGCAGCTTAGGCGGGGAGAGCGCACGCGAGCAGTACTTC. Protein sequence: CASSLGGESAREQYF.

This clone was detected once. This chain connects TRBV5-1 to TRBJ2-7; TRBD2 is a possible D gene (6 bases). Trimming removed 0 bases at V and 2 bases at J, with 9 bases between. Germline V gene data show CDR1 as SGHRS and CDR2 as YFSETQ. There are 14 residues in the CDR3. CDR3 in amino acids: CASSLGTSTYEQYF. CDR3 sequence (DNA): TGCGCCAGCAGCTTGGGAACTAGCACCTACGAGCAGTACTTC.

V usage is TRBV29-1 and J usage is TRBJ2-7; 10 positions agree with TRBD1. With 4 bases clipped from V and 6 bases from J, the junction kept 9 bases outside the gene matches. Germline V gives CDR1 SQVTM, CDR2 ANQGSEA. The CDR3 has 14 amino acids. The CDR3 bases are TGCAGCGTTGTCGGCGGGACAGGGGTTTTCGAGCAGTACTTC. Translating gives CSVVGGTGVFEQYF.

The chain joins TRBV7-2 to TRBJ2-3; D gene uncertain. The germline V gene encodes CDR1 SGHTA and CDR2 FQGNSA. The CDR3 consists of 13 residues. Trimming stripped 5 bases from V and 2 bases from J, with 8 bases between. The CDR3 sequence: CASSARATDTQYF. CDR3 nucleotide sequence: TGTGCCAGCAGCGCGCGAGCCACAGATACGCAGTATTTT.